These T cell receptor beta chains were read from a single sample in a study of regulatory T cells in long-lasting Graves disease. TCRdb analysed the multiplex PCR reads with MiXCR anew, one entry per CDR3 protein. Of a few hundred thousand distinct CDR3 sequences in the sample, roughly a fifth were seen once. Here the sequenced sample was peripheral blood mononuclear cells (PBMCs), taken at new diagnosis, from a patient treated with antithyroid drugs. Receptor source: a female donor with Graves disease. Both conserved end residues are part of each CDR3.

cdr3_aa: CSAWDTQSGELFF; v_call: TRBV20-1; j_call: TRBJ2-2
cdr3_aa: CASSSEWDGLAGGPRSYNEQFF; v_call: TRBV7-9; j_call: TRBJ2-1
cdr3_aa: CATGTSGRNTGELFF; v_call: TRBV12-3/TRBV12-4; j_call: TRBJ2-2
cdr3_aa: CASSLGGPGHGELFF; v_call: TRBV7-2; j_call: TRBJ2-2
cdr3_aa: CASSLVRAGVETQYF; v_call: TRBV5-5; j_call: TRBJ2-5
cdr3_aa: CSARQQSDQPQHF; v_call: TRBV20-1; j_call: TRBJ1-5
cdr3_aa: CASSPQGERHYEQYF; v_call: TRBV19; j_call: TRBJ2-7
cdr3_aa: CASSRWDRTYEQYF; v_call: TRBV5-1; j_call: TRBJ2-7
cdr3_aa: CASSMKGQGKGNTEAFF; v_call: TRBV6-1; j_call: TRBJ1-1
cdr3_aa: CASRVSGSGETQYF; v_call: TRBV6-2/TRBV6-3; j_call: NA
cdr3_aa: CSARLAGGPGVGFF; v_call: TRBV20-1; j_call: TRBJ2-1
cdr3_aa: CASSVLAGVSYEQFF; v_call: TRBV9; j_call: TRBJ2-1
cdr3_aa: CASSPPSRSTDTQYF; v_call: TRBV18; j_call: TRBJ2-3
cdr3_aa: CASSLGRQGSANEQFF; v_call: TRBV7-9; j_call: TRBJ2-1
cdr3_aa: CASSLAGGDGTSYEQYF; v_call: TRBV7-2; j_call: TRBJ2-7
cdr3_aa: CASSSRSYEQYF; v_call: TRBV7-2; j_call: TRBJ2-7
cdr3_aa: CASSPNINTGELFF; v_call: TRBV14; j_call: TRBJ2-2
cdr3_aa: CASRATSGTYEQYF; v_call: TRBV12-3/TRBV12-4; j_call: TRBJ2-7
cdr3_aa: CASSPLGGTSTDTQYF; v_call: TRBV18; j_call: TRBJ2-3
cdr3_aa: CSARAAASGVYEQYF; v_call: TRBV20-1; j_call: TRBJ2-7
cdr3_aa: CASSESLQPQHF; v_call: TRBV10-2; j_call: TRBJ1-5
cdr3_aa: CASGGGLAKNIQYF; v_call: TRBV6-2/TRBV6-3; j_call: TRBJ2-4